This paragraph covers one T cell receptor beta chain sequence. Its antigen is unknown. This specimen comes from a study of CD4 T cells in relation to SARS-CoV-2 and coronaviruses. Whole-study context: Shared crossreactive spike epitopes were mapped to their HLA restriction.

Germline V CDR1 and CDR2: MDHEN, SYDVKM. Deletions cut 3 bases from V and 2 bases from J, with 11 bases between. This CDR3 comprises 15 residues. CD4+ T cells from unexposed donors were obtained before the COVID-19 pandemic (2011-2018). General study results and limits: In roughly two thirds of donors, memory CD4+ clonotypes crossrecognized SARS-CoV-2 and at least one common cold coronavirus spike.

TCRdb's table, derived via immunoSEQ multiplex PCR, lists solely in-frame clones and lacks some. The table records some 65,000 clones, 87% of them present only once. Source material: memory CD4+ T cells from PBMCs. V is TRBV28 and J is TRBJ2-1; D is perhaps TRBD1 (6 bases). This clonotype was obtained from a human donor in good health. The CDR3 nucleotides read TGTGCCAGCAGTTTGTCAGGGGTTGCCTACAATGAGCAGTTCTTC. This gives the protein CASSLSGVAYNEQFF.